This T cell receptor beta chain originates from a study of Graves' ophthalmopathy and Graves' hyperthyroidism. Hyperthyroidism was new, under 2 months, in patients aged 18 to 65. Whole-study results and caveats: Classification of ophthalmopathy versus stable hyperthyroidism by a 13-signature model yielded approximately 90% sensitivity and approximately 79% specificity. Forecasting of ophthalmopathy progression by the model achieved around 71% sensitivity and roughly 72% specificity.

Turning to this clonotype: Its antigen is not known.

The CDR3 length is 14 residues. V lost 6 bases and J 5 bases, leaving 16 bases between the germline ends. Germline V lookup: CDR1 SNHLY, CDR2 FYNNEI. RNA transcripts were the source from which TCR beta CDR3 regions were amplified. The first round was an RT-PCR with HTBI primers, and the second round was a multiplex PCR. Using its own MiXCR run on the multiplex PCR reads, TCRdb lists one record per CDR3 protein. The data hold approximately 1.2 million distinct CDR3 sequences, with about 38% observed a single time. The clonotype originates from an adult man with Graves' hyperthyroidism. V gene TRBV2 combines with J gene TRBJ2-5, with TRBD2 as a possible D gene (5 bases). The sample taken for sequencing was peripheral blood or thyroid tissue (not recorded which). The CDR3 coding sequence is TGTGCCAGCAGCCAAGCGGACCTAGTGGAGACCCAGTACTTC. Residues: CASSQADLVETQYF.